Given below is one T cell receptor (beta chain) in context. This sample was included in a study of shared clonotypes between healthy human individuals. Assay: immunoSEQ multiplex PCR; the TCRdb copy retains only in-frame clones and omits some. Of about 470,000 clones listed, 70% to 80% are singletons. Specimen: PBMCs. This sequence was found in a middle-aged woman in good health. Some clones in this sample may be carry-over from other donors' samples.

The CDR3 sequence is CASSVPRTGGETSGRRYEQYF. CDR3 coding DNA: TGTGCCAGCAGTGTACCCCGGACAGGGGGGGAGACTAGCGGGAGGCGGTACGAGCAGTACTTC. The chain employs TRBV2 and TRBJ2-7; 13 bases map to TRBD2. Germline CDR1 SNHLY, CDR2 FYNNEI. The trim removed 4 bases at V and 4 bases at J, leaving 22 bases unmatched. The CDR3 is 21 residues long.